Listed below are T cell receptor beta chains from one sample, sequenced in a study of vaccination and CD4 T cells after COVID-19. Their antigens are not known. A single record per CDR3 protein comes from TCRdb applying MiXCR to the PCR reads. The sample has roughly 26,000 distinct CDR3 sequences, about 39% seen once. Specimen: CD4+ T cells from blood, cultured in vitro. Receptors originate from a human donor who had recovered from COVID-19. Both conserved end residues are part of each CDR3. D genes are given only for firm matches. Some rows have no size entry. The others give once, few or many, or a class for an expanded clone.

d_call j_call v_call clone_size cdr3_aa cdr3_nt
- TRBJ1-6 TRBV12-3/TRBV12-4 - CASSPTRRGRGSPLHF TGTGCCAGCAGCCCGACCCGCAGGGGCCGAGGTTCGCCCCTCCACTTT
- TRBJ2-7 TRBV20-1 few CSAQRPGRGPYEQYF TGCAGTGCCCAAAGACCGGGACGGGGGCCCTACGAGCAGTACTTC
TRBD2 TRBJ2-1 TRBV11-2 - CASSAGLAGVREQFF TGTGCCAGCAGCGCGGGACTAGCGGGAGTGCGGGAGCAGTTCTTC
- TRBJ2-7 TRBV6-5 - CASSYKGPIGLGQVYEQYF TGTGCCAGCAGTTACAAAGGGCCTATCGGGCTGGGACAAGTTTACGAGCAGTACTTC
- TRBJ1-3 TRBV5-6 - CASSWALSGNTIYF TGTGCCAGCAGCTGGGCCCTCTCTGGAAACACCATATATTTT
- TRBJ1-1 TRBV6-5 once CASSYAVEAFF TGTGCCAGCAGTTACGCGGTTGAAGCTTTCTTT
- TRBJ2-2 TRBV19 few CASSLGGVNTGELFF TGTGCCAGTTCCCTAGGAGGGGTGAACACCGGGGAGCTGTTTTTT
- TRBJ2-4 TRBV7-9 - CASSLIGDAAKNIQYF TGTGCCAGCAGCTTAATTGGGGATGCGGCCAAAAACATTCAGTACTTC
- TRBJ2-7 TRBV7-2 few CASSLDTYEQYF TGTGCCAGCAGCTTAGACACCTACGAGCAGTACTTC
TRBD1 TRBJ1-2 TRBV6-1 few CASSPPGQAYGYTF TGTGCCAGCAGTCCCCCGGGACAGGCCTATGGCTACACCTTC